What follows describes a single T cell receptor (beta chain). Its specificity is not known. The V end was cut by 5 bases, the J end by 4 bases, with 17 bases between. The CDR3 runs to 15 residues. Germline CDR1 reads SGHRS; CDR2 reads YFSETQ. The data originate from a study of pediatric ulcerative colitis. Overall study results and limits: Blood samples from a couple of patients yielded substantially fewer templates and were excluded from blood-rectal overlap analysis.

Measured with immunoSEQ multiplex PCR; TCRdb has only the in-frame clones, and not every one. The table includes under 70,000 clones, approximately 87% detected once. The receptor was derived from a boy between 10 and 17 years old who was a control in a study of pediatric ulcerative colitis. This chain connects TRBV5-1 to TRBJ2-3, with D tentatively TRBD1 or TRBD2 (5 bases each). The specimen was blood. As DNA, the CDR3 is TGCGCCAGCAGGGGACGCAGGGTTAGCGCAGATACGCAGTATTTT. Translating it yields CASRGRRVSADTQYF.